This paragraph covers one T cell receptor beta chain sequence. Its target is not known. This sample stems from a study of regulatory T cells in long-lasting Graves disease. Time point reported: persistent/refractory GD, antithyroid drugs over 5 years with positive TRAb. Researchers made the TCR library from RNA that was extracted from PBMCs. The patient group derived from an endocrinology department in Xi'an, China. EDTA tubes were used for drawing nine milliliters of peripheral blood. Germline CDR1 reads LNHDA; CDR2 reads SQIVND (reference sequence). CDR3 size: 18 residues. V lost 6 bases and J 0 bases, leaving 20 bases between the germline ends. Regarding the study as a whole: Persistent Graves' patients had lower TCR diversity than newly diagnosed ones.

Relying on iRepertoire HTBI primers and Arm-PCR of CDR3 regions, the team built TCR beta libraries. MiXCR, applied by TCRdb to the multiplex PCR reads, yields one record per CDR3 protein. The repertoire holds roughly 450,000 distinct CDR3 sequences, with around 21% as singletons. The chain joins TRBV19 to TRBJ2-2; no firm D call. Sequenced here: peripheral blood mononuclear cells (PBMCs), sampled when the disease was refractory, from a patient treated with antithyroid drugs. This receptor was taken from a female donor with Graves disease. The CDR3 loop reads CASSSSGKISSNTGELFF. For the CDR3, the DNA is TGTGCCAGTAGCTCTTCGGGTAAAATTTCCTCGAACACCGGGGAGCTGTTTTTT.